Listed below are T cell receptor beta chains from one sample, sequenced in a study of blood T cell repertoires in COVID-19. Sequencing was performed with immunoSEQ multiplex PCR; in TCRdb, only in-frame clones are kept and a portion is missing. The data show a few hundred thousand clones, with around 80% seen just once and about 13% held by the top ten. Sequences were obtained from peripheral blood. These receptors all stem from a human donor in a cohort sampled during active COVID-19. Each CDR3 is given with its conserved first and last residue. The D gene is left open where the match is weak. Expanded clones are given a class, and other clones once, few, many or no size at all.

j_call | d_call | v_call | clone_size | cdr3_nt | cdr3_aa
TRBJ1-6 | . | TRBV27 | . | TGTGCCAGCAGTTTATTCCTGTCGGGTAATTCACCCCTCCACTTT | CASSLFLSGNSPLHF
TRBJ2-5 | TRBD1 | TRBV5-1 | . | TGCGCCAGCACCCCCTCCGGACAGGGCTTCGAGACCCAGTACTTC | CASTPSGQGFETQYF
TRBJ1-5 | . | TRBV20-1 | . | TGCAGTGCTAGTTGGCAGGGAGGTGGCAATCAGCCCCAGCATTTT | CSASWQGGGNQPQHF
TRBJ2-1 | . | TRBV27 | . | TGTGCCAGCAGTTTATCGCGAGGGGGGGCAGGCAATGAGCAGTTCTTC | CASSLSRGGAGNEQFF
TRBJ1-5 | . | TRBV6-5 | . | TGTGCCAGCACCAAAGACAGACTGGGCAATCAGCCCCAGCATTTT | CASTKDRLGNQPQHF
TRBJ2-1 | TRBD2 | TRBV27 | . | TGTGCCAGCAGTCGATTTCCGGGACTAGAGGGCCGCAATGAGCAGTTCTTC | CASSRFPGLEGRNEQFF
TRBJ2-7 | TRBD1 | TRBV6-5 | . | TGTGCCAGCAGTAATCGACAGGGGGGAGTCGAGCAGTACTTC | CASSNRQGGVEQYF
TRBJ1-5 | . | TRBV29-1 | . | TGCAGCGTCCGCGGGGGTAGCAATCAGCCCCAGCATTTT | CSVRGGSNQPQHF
TRBJ1-1 | . | TRBV9 | once | TGTGCCAGCAGCCCATCCCGGGGCACTGAAGCTTTCTTT | CASSPSRGTEAFF
TRBJ2-5 | TRBD1 | TRBV7-6 | . | TGTGCCAGCAGACGGGGACAGACGGGGACCCAGTACTTC | CASRRGQTGTQYF
TRBJ1-5 | TRBD1 | TRBV27 | . | TGTGCCAGCTCCACAAACAGGGGTAATCAGCCCCAGCATTTT | CASSTNRGNQPQHF
TRBJ2-3 | . | TRBV12-3/TRBV12-4 | . | TGTGCCAGCAGTTTCAGGGTACTCGATACGCAGTATTTT | CASSFRVLDTQYF